This TCR beta chain was identified in a study of CD8+CD57+ T cells in acquired aplastic anemia. For the study at large: Yields of DNA that came from sorted CD4+ and CD8+ cells averaged about 3.4 ug. Study outcomes and limitations: A significant difference in CD8+ Simpson's diversity between patients and controls was not found. In common between the patients and the controls were nearly 30 CD8+ CDR3 sequences.

All patients picked for sequencing had shown, by flow cytometry, an expansion of CD8+CD57+ cells. Among the patients, all had severe acquired aplastic anemia. Details on this clonotype: Its antigen is currently unknown.

The template used for profiling TCR beta VDJ and CDR3 was genomic DNA. TCRdb redid the calling of the reads with MiXCR, one entry per CDR3 protein. The table includes 200,000 to 250,000 distinct CDR3 sequences, roughly half detected once. The CDR3 length is 12 residues. CDR1 MNHNS and CDR2 SASEGT come from the germline V gene. V was trimmed by 6 bases and J by 7 bases, leaving 11 bases between them. The V gene is TRBV6-1, the J gene TRBJ2-3, with a weak D call TRBD2 (5 bases). The TCR comes from a human donor with aplastic anemia. The sample consisted of sorted CD4+, CD8+, or CD8+CD57+ T cells (not recorded which) from PBMCs. In DNA form, the CDR3 reads TGTGCCAGCAGCGAACCTAGCAATACGCAGTATTTT. Its translation: CASSEPSNTQYF.